What follows is one T cell receptor beta chain and its context. What it binds is not known. TCRdb keeps only in-frame clones here, not all; method: immunoSEQ multiplex PCR. The sample has under 200,000 clones, approximately 80% seen once. The sample belongs to a study of cytotoxic CD8 clonotypes in ibrutinib-treated CLL. Across the study: Response samples were obtained once patients had received a median 12 months of treatment, range 6 to 36. A mean of roughly 260,000 productive templates and over 85,000 productive rearrangements was obtained per sample. Study results and caveats: Clonality went higher at ibrutinib response and then dropped back toward baseline at progression.

Germline CDR1 MDHEN, CDR2 SYDVKM. V was shortened by 6 bases and J by 5 bases, with 17 bases between the two germline ends. The CDR3 is 14 residues long. This TCR was sampled from a human donor with chronic lymphocytic leukemia. This chain joins TRBV28 and TRBJ2-7; perhaps TRBD1 as D (5 bases). This material consisted of PBMCs, taken after 12 months of ibrutinib treatment. CDR3: CASSDNVAGNEQYF. CDR3 DNA sequence: TGTGCCAGCAGCGATAACGTGGCAGGGAACGAGCAGTACTTC. Complete variable domain (other parts from reference TRBV28 and TRBJ2-7): DVKVTQSSRYLVKRTGEKVFLECVQDMDHENMFWYRQDPGLGLRLIYFSYDVKMKEKGDIPEGYSVSREKKERFSLILESASTNQTSMYLCASSDNVAGNEQYFGPGTRLTVT.